Below, 9 T cell receptor beta chains from the same sample are listed, as sequenced in a study of cytomegalovirus exposure and HLA in healthy donors. Libraries were prepared by immunoSEQ multiplex PCR; TCRdb keeps only in-frame clonotypes and omits some of them. The data hold some 170,000 clones, with just under 85% observed a single time. Sequenced sample: PBMCs. The receptors derive from a man between 25 and 39 years old in good health and CMV-seropositive.

V usage is TRBV7-2 and J usage is TRBJ1-1; a possible D gene is TRBD1 (6 bases). The CDR3 extends over 16 amino acids. In germline, CDR1 is SGHTA, CDR2 FQGNSA. V dropped 1 base and J dropped 0 bases, with 12 bases sitting between them. The CDR3 DNA reads as TGTGCCAGCAGCTTAGTTGGTTCAGGGGTGAACACTGAAGCTTTCTTT. It translates to CASSLVGSGVNTEAFF.

The rearrangement uses TRBV7-2 and TRBJ2-1; TRBD1 matches 10 bases. CDR3 size: 15 residues. Per germline, CDR1 SGHTA and CDR2 FQGNSA. V gave up 1 base and J gave up 4 bases; unmatched junction bases: 1. The CDR3 here is CASSLVGQGYNEQFF. CDR3 bases: TGTGCCAGCAGCTTAGTGGGACAGGGGTACAATGAGCAGTTCTTC. The variable domain in full, with the rest retrieved from reference TRBV7-2 and TRBJ2-1, is GAGVSQSPSNKVTEKGKDVELRCDPISGHTALYWYRQSLGQGLEFLIYFQGNSAPDKSGLPSDRFSAERTGGSVSTLTIQRTQQEDSAVYLCASSLVGQGYNEQFFGPGTRLTVL.

V is TRBV9 and J is TRBJ2-1; TRBD1 matches at 8 bases. Germline V CDR1 and CDR2: SGDLS, YYNGEE. This CDR3 has 17 amino acids. J was trimmed by 5 bases and V by 0 bases; bases with no gene match: 10. The DNA of the CDR3 is TGTGCCAGCAGCGTAGAGGGCTGGCAGGGGGCCCACAATGAGCAGTTCTTC. Translation: CASSVEGWQGAHNEQFF.

The V and J genes are TRBV15 and TRBJ1-1, with 9 positions matching TRBD1. CDR1 is LNHNV and CDR2 is YYDKDF in the germline V gene (reference sequence). V was pared by 3 bases and J by 3 bases, with 5 bases of the junction left unmatched. This CDR3 spans 15 amino acids. This CDR3 reads CATSRDRGSDTEAFF. The DNA of the CDR3 is TGTGCCACCAGCAGGGACAGGGGCTCGGACACTGAAGCTTTCTTT.

The chain recombines TRBV6-5 with TRBJ1-2; D remains unclear. V was trimmed by 7 bases and J by 1 base, leaving 16 bases between them. In germline, CDR1 is MNHEY, CDR2 SVGAGI. This CDR3 region has 15 residues. The CDR3 spells CASKYVRDDNYGYTF. DNA of the CDR3: TGTGCCAGCAAGTACGTGAGGGATGATAACTATGGCTACACCTTC.

This chain uses TRBV7-9 with TRBJ1-1; D perhaps matches TRBD1 (5 bases). Germline V gene lookup returns CDR1 SEHNR and CDR2 FQNEAQ (reference sequence). This CDR3 spans 12 amino acids. V gave up 5 bases and J gave up 5 bases, with 9 bases separating them. DNA for the CDR3: TGTGCCAGCAGCCGAGACAGTACTGAAGCTTTCTTT. As protein: CASSRDSTEAFF.

The V call is TRBV11-2, the J call TRBJ2-7; 7 nucleotides agree with TRBD1. This CDR3 has 15 amino acids. The germline V gene has CDR1 SGHAT and CDR2 FQNNGV. The J segment lost 0 bases and the V segment lost 4 bases, leaving 6 bases of the junction unmatched. CDR3 sequence: CASSSPGGSSYEQYF. The CDR3 DNA follows: TGTGCCAGCAGCTCCCCAGGGGGAAGCTCCTACGAGCAGTACTTC.

The chain recombines TRBV4-3 with TRBJ1-5, with D maybe TRBD1 (5 bases). Trimming cost V 5 bases and J 1 base, with 9 bases left between them. Germline CDR1 is LGHNA and CDR2 is YSLEER. The CDR3 loop spans 14 amino acids. The CDR3 reads CASSGRVSNQPQHF. CDR3 DNA: TGCGCCAGCAGCGGCAGGGTAAGCAATCAGCCCCAGCATTTT.

The rearrangement links TRBV7-8 to TRBJ1-2; tentative D call: TRBD1 (6 bases). CDR1 SGHVS and CDR2 FQNEAQ come from the germline V gene. Trimming took 5 bases from V and 7 from J, leaving 20 bases between them. There are 15 residues in the CDR3. CDR3 sequence (DNA): TGTGCCAGCAGCGTACAGGGATATGGTTTGAGTGGCTACACCTTC. This translates into CASSVQGYGLSGYTF.